This passage covers 4 T cell receptor beta chains from one sample sequenced in a study of blood T cell repertoires in COVID-19. TCRdb's copy holds only in-frame clones and misses some; the assay was immunoSEQ multiplex PCR. The sample records over 250,000 clones, roughly 86% being singletons. The sequenced sample was PBMCs or T cells enriched from blood (not recorded which). The receptors were sampled from a young woman who had recovered from COVID-19.

This rearrangement joins TRBV7-3 to TRBJ2-2; D is ambiguous. This CDR3 is 14 amino acids long. Germline V lookup: CDR1 SGHTA, CDR2 FQGTGA. Deletions cut 4 bases from V and 0 bases from J, with 6 bases between. CDR3 nucleotide sequence: TGTGCCAGCAGCTCGACATCGAACACCGGGGAGCTGTTTTTT. This codes for CASSSTSNTGELFF.

J is TRBJ2-5 and V is TRBV5-1; 9 nucleotides agree with TRBD1. V gave up 6 bases and J gave up 1 base; unmatched junction bases: 7. Germline V CDR1 and CDR2: SGHRS, YFSETQ. This CDR3 spans 15 amino acids. CDR3 region: CASKIGDRVQETQYF. CDR3 in DNA: TGCGCCAGCAAAATTGGGGACAGGGTCCAAGAGACCCAGTACTTC.

V is TRBV12-5 and J is TRBJ1-1, with D unclear. The CDR3 covers 16 residues. Looked up from germline, CDR1 is LGHNT and CDR2 is FRNRAP. Trimming removed 11 bases from V and 2 bases from J, with 24 bases in between. For the CDR3, the DNA is TGTGCTGCGCCGGGGTGGGCAGCACCAACAAACACTGAAGCTTTCTTT. This translates into CAAPGWAAPTNTEAFF.

The chain combines TRBV10-3 with TRBJ2-7, with 9 bases identical to TRBD2. CDR3 length: 20 amino acids. Looked up from germline, CDR1 is ENHRY and CDR2 is SYGVKD. Germline trimming cut 3 bases from V and 4 bases from J; bases unmatched to any gene: 22. DNA for the CDR3: TGTGCCATCAGTGAAAGGGGACTAGCTGATAACGCCCCTCCCTGGTACGAGCAGTACTTC. Its translation is CAISERGLADNAPPWYEQYF.